This entry lists 31 T cell receptor beta chains sequenced from one sample in a study of control samples from healthy donors and cancer patients. Method: immunoSEQ multiplex PCR; TCRdb's copy keeps in-frame clones and lacks some. The profile shows roughly 70,000 clones, over 90% of them singletons. The material sequenced was blood. These receptors all stem from a woman aged 25 to 39 in good health.

The genes are TRBV15 and TRBJ1-3, with a tentative D call TRBD1 (6 bases). The CDR3 consists of 16 residues. Looked up from germline, CDR1 is LNHNV and CDR2 is YYDKDF (reference sequence). Trimming pared 0 bases from V and 1 base from J, leaving 10 bases between. DNA for the CDR3: TGTGCCACCAGCAGAGATGGCGGACAGTCTGGAAACACCATATATTTT. Its protein product is CATSRDGGQSGNTIYF. The full variable domain, with the rest looked up from reference TRBV15 and TRBJ1-3, is DAMVIQNPRYQVTQFGKPVTLSCSQTLNHNVMYWYQQKSSQAPKLLFHYYDKDFNNEADTPDNFQSRRPNTSFCFLDIRSPGLGDTAMYLCATSRDGGQSGNTIYFGEGSWLTVV.

The gene calls are TRBV14 and TRBJ2-1; 11 bases agree with TRBD2. CDR1 and CDR2 from the germline V gene are SGHDN and FVKESK. This CDR3 has 20 residues. V was pared by 4 bases and J by 2 bases, with 16 bases of the junction left unmatched. CDR3 sequence reads: CASSPTLLAGAHTAYNEQFF. CDR3 nucleotide sequence: TGTGCCAGCAGCCCAACATTACTAGCGGGGGCCCATACCGCCTACAATGAGCAGTTCTTC.

This chain joins TRBV12-3 or TRBV12-4 and TRBJ2-1; D gene unclear. The V end lost 5 bases, the J end lost 5 bases, and 7 bases lay between the germline ends. CDR3 length: 12 residues. CDR3: CASSNVHNEQFF. For the CDR3, the DNA is TGTGCCAGCAGTAATGTCCACAATGAGCAGTTCTTC.

This clone was recorded only once. The J gene is TRBJ2-5, the V gene TRBV1; the DNA was not used to check the table's D call, TRBD2. TRBV1 corresponds to a pseudogene. The CDR3 runs 21 residues. The CDR3: CTSSQYEAGGRGRVSEETQYF. In nucleotides, the CDR3 is TGCACCAGCAGCCAATATGAAGCGGGGGGGCGGGGCAGAGTAAGTGAAGAGACCCAGTACTTC.

This chain links TRBV5-5 with TRBJ2-7; 9 bases fit TRBD1. V gave up 5 bases and J gave up 2 bases; unmatched junction bases: 5. CDR3 length equals 14 residues. Germline assignment: CDR1 SGHKS and CDR2 YYEKEE (reference sequence). The chain's CDR3 is CASSQTGGAYEQYV. The CDR3 region has the DNA TGTGCCAGCAGTCAGACAGGGGGAGCCTACGAGCAGTACGTC.

The CDR3: CASSPDGDSNQPQHF. In DNA form, the CDR3 reads TGCGCCAGCAGCCCGGACGGTGATAGCAATCAGCCCCAGCATTTT. This rearrangement joins TRBV5-1 to TRBJ1-5; D is ambiguous. The V end was cut by 4 bases, the J end by 0 bases, with 11 bases between. From germline, CDR1 is SGHRS and CDR2 YFSETQ. The CDR3 covers 15 residues.

The chain links TRBV5-6 to TRBJ2-5, with D possibly called TRBD1 or TRBD2 (5 bases each). This CDR3 contains 15 residues. The germline V gene has CDR1 SGHDT and CDR2 YYEEEE. Between the trimmed V and J ends, which lost 4 bases and 5 bases, there was a span of 18 bases. CDR3 loop: CASSPGPYGWETQYF. CDR3 DNA sequence: TGTGCCAGCAGCCCGGGACCCTATGGGTGGGAGACCCAGTACTTC.

The rearrangement joins TRBV7-9 to TRBJ2-3; D gene unclear. V dropped 1 base and J dropped 4 bases, with 3 bases sitting between them. The CDR3 is made up of 12 amino acids. CDR1 SEHNR and CDR2 FQNEAQ come from the germline V gene (reference sequence). The CDR3 sequence: CASSLDSDTQYF. As DNA, the CDR3 is TGTGCCAGCAGCTTAGATTCAGATACGCAGTATTTT.

The gene calls are TRBV5-1 and TRBJ2-5; possibly TRBD2 for D (5 bases). The CDR3 extends over 15 amino acids. The V and J ends lost 0 bases and 1 base respectively, with 10 bases between them. Germline V CDR1 and CDR2: SGHRS, YFSETQ. The CDR3 DNA is TGCGCCAGCAGCTTGGAGAGCGGTCTCCAAGAGACCCAGTACTTC. Translating it yields CASSLESGLQETQYF. Full variable domain (outside the CDR3, taken from reference TRBV5-1 and TRBJ2-5): KAGVTQTPRYLIKTRGQQVTLSCSPISGHRSVSWYQQTPGQGLQFLFEYFSETQRNKGNFPGRFSGRQFSNSRSEMNVSTLELGDSALYLCASSLESGLQETQYFGPGTRLLVL.

V and J are TRBV23-1 and TRBJ1-3; 7 bases agree with TRBD1. TRBV23-1 is an ORF; its function is uncertain. The CDR3 has 16 amino acids. V was clipped by 0 bases and J by 3 bases; unmatched bases: 5. As DNA, the CDR3 is TGCGCCAGCAGTCAATCCGCGACAGGGATTGGAAACACCATATATTTT. Residues: CASSQSATGIGNTIYF.

The V call is TRBV5-1, the J call TRBJ1-3, with 8 bases identical to TRBD1. The V gene's germline CDR1 is SGHRS and CDR2 YFSETQ. The CDR3 runs 16 residues. The J segment lost 0 bases and the V segment lost 4 bases, leaving 6 bases of the junction unmatched. The CDR3: CASSPGGPSSGNTIYF. The CDR3 DNA follows: TGCGCCAGCAGCCCAGGGGGCCCGAGCTCTGGAAACACCATATATTTT.

The gene calls are TRBV7-9 and TRBJ1-4; TRBD1 aligns across 7 bases. Trimming removed 5 bases from V and 4 bases from J; junction bases left unmatched: 4. CDR1 is SEHNR and CDR2 is FQNEAQ in the germline V gene (reference sequence). The CDR3 spans 14 residues. CDR3 bases: TGTGCCAGCAGCCAGGGGGGACTTAATGAAAAACTGTTTTTT. Protein: CASSQGGLNEKLFF.

The genes are TRBV14 and TRBJ1-6, with D possibly matching TRBD1 (5 bases). V was pared by 4 bases and J by 9 bases, with 16 bases between. CDR1 SGHDN and CDR2 FVKESK come from the germline V gene. The CDR3 is made up of 15 amino acids. CDR3 DNA sequence: TGTGCCAGCAGCCGAGGGCAGGGTTTCTTTTCACCCCTCCACTTT. Translating it yields CASSRGQGFFSPLHF. The full variable domain, its missing parts supplied by reference TRBV14 and TRBJ1-6, is EAGVTQFPSHSVIEKGQTVTLRCDPISGHDNLYWYRRVMGKEIKFLLHFVKESKQDESGMPNNRFLAERTGGTYSTLKVQPAELEDSGVYFCASSRGQGFFSPLHFGNGTRLTVT.

The rearrangement links TRBV5-1 to TRBJ2-7; 11 bases fit TRBD2. The CDR3 totals 15 residues. With 1 base clipped from V and 4 bases from J, the junction kept 4 bases outside the gene matches. Germline V gives CDR1 SGHRS, CDR2 YFSETQ. The CDR3: CASSLSSGGQYEQYF. The CDR3 DNA reads TGCGCCAGCAGCTTGTCTAGCGGGGGGCAGTACGAGCAGTACTTC.

The V and J genes are TRBV5-1 and TRBJ1-4; TRBD1 matches at 8 bases. Germline assignment: CDR1 SGHRS and CDR2 YFSETQ. The CDR3 loop spans 15 amino acids. Germline trimming cut 3 bases from V and 7 bases from J; bases unmatched to any gene: 8. The CDR3 loop reads CASSSQGALREKLFF. For the CDR3, the DNA is TGCGCCAGCAGCTCCCAGGGGGCGCTCCGTGAAAAACTGTTTTTT.

The rearrangement joins TRBV29-1 to TRBJ1-2; 12 bases line up with TRBD1. The CDR3 covers 14 residues. Per germline, CDR1 SQVTM and CDR2 ANQGSEA. V lost 6 bases to trimming and J lost 3 bases; unmatched junction nucleotides: 5. This CDR3 is CSVAGTGGDYGYTF. The CDR3 coding sequence is TGCAGCGTCGCCGGGACAGGGGGCGACTATGGCTACACCTTC.

The chain is built from TRBV2 and TRBJ1-4; no clear D. Trimming removed 6 bases from V and 2 bases from J, with 16 bases in between. This CDR3 region has 16 residues. CDR1 is SNHLY, CDR2 FYNNEI, per germline. The CDR3 DNA sequence: TGTGCCAGCAGCAACGAGGTGTGGCAGACTAATGAAAAACTGTTTTTT. It specifies CASSNEVWQTNEKLFF.

The chain links TRBV3-1 (or the pseudogene TRBV3-2) to TRBJ1-5; D gene ambiguous. The CDR3 spans 12 residues. The V gene lost 2 bases and the J gene lost 6 bases, with 5 bases spanning the gap. From germline, CDR1 is LGHDT and CDR2 YNNKEL (reference sequence). The CDR3 nucleotides read TGTGCCAGCAGCCAACAAGGTCAGCCCCAGCATTTT. Amino acid sequence: CASSQQGQPQHF.

Here the CDR3 DNA reads TGTGCCAGCAGTTACACAGCGGGGGTCGGCACAGATACGCAGTATTTT. As protein: CASSYTAGVGTDTQYF. The chain combines TRBV6-5 with TRBJ2-3, with 8 bases identical to TRBD2. This CDR3 is 16 amino acids long. Trimming at V came to 2 bases and at J to 1 base, leaving 5 bases not matched to a gene. Germline CDR1 MNHEY, CDR2 SVGAGI.

As concerns this clone: A junction boundary mismatches the germline segment, possibly from a read error. V is TRBV20-1 and J is TRBJ1-2, with D tentatively TRBD1 (5 bases). This CDR3 has 11 amino acids. The germline V gene encodes CDR1 DFQATT and CDR2 SNEGSKA (reference sequence). CDR3 in DNA: TGCAGTGCTAGATTGGGCCAGGGCTCCACCTTC. Translating gives CSARLGQGSTF.

The chain uses TRBV19 and TRBJ1-1; D perhaps matches TRBD1 (5 bases). This CDR3 comprises 14 residues. The germline V gene has CDR1 LNHDA and CDR2 SQIVND (reference sequence). Trimming cost V 8 bases and J 8 bases, with 21 bases left between them. CDR3 residues: CASSLGTYSPEAFF. The CDR3 region has the DNA TGTGCCAGTTCCCTGGGGACGTACTCCCCCGAAGCTTTCTTT.

V usage is TRBV14 and J usage is TRBJ1-3; the D is unclear. CDR1 and CDR2 from the germline V gene are SGHDN and FVKESK. V was pared by 2 bases and J by 2 bases, with 13 bases between. This CDR3 spans 16 amino acids. DNA of the CDR3: TGTGCCAGCAGCCAACTTTTATCGCTGGCTGGAAACACCATATATTTT. Its protein product is CASSQLLSLAGNTIYF. Looking up the rest from reference TRBV14 and TRBJ1-3 gives the full variable domain: EAGVTQFPSHSVIEKGQTVTLRCDPISGHDNLYWYRRVMGKEIKFLLHFVKESKQDESGMPNNRFLAERTGGTYSTLKVQPAELEDSGVYFCASSQLLSLAGNTIYFGEGSWLTVV.

The chain uses TRBV28 and TRBJ2-5, with D tentatively TRBD1 (6 bases). The CDR3 sequence is 14 residues long. Germline CDR1 and CDR2: MDHEN and SYDVKM. Trimming cost V 6 bases and J 5 bases, with 16 bases left between them. The CDR3 region has the DNA TGTGCCAGCAGCCCGGGACACTTTGCGGAGACCCAGTACTTC. It codes for CASSPGHFAETQYF.

In this sample, this clone turned up once. V usage is TRBV5-1 and J usage is TRBJ2-3, with 9 bases that match TRBD2. This CDR3 has 17 amino acids. Germline V gene lookup returns CDR1 SGHRS and CDR2 YFSETQ. With 1 base clipped from V and 5 bases from J, the junction kept 11 bases outside the gene matches. CDR3 coding DNA: TGCGCCAGCAGCTTGAAACGCGGGGGGGCCGGGGGAGATACGCAGTATTTT. Translated: CASSLKRGGAGGDTQYF.

CDR3 DNA: TGTGCCAGCAGCGAGAATAACTATGGCTACACCTTC. This sequence encodes CASSENNYGYTF. The rearrangement uses TRBV9 and TRBJ1-2, with D unresolved. Germline V gene sequence: CDR1 SGDLS, CDR2 YYNGEE. Trimming pared 3 bases from V and 1 base from J, leaving 4 bases between. The CDR3 runs to 12 residues.

The V gene is TRBV7-9, the J gene TRBJ1-2; no clear D gene. Trimming pared 1 base from V and 6 bases from J, leaving 15 bases between. From germline, CDR1 is SEHNR and CDR2 FQNEAQ (reference sequence). This CDR3 contains 15 residues. CDR3: CASSLDSTQVHGYTF. CDR3 coding DNA: TGTGCCAGCAGCTTAGATAGTACCCAGGTCCATGGCTACACCTTC.

The chain carries TRBV28 and TRBJ1-2; 9 nucleotides agree with TRBD1. The junction had 2 bases not matched to a gene; V was cut back by 5 bases and J by 7 bases. The CDR3 runs to 12 residues. The germline gives CDR1 MDHEN, CDR2 SYDVKM. CDR3 loop: CASSPGQGGYTF. CDR3 DNA sequence: TGTGCCAGCAGTCCGGGACAGGGTGGCTACACCTTC.

This clone occurred once. The V call is TRBV6-5, the J call TRBJ1-6; the D gene is possibly TRBD1 (5 bases). There are 14 residues in the CDR3. Germline V gene sequence: CDR1 MNHEY, CDR2 SVGAGI. V was shortened by 6 bases and J by 14 bases, with 20 bases between the two germline ends. CDR3 region: CASRYRDLDLSLHF. The CDR3 coding sequence is TGTGCCAGCAGGTACCGGGACCTTGATTTATCCCTCCACTTT.

V and J are TRBV4-1 and TRBJ2-4; either TRBD1 or TRBD2 may fit D (5 bases each). Trimming took off 4 bases at V and 2 bases at J, with 18 bases between the two ends. Germline assignment: CDR1 MGHRA and CDR2 YSYEKL. CDR3 length: 17 amino acids. The CDR3 is CASSPGPLLSTKNIQYF. As DNA, the CDR3 is TGCGCCAGCAGCCCGGGACCGCTACTCTCGACCAAAAACATTCAGTACTTC.

V usage is TRBV5-8 and J usage is TRBJ1-6; D is unresolved. The V end was cut by 0 bases, the J end by 7 bases, with 17 bases between. Per the germline V gene, CDR1 is SGHTS and CDR2 is YDEGEE. The CDR3 is made up of 17 amino acids. CDR3 residues: CASSLAFRWLGNSPLHF. The CDR3, as DNA: TGTGCCAGCAGCTTGGCCTTTCGGTGGCTGGGGAATTCACCCCTCCACTTT.

The chain has TRBV4-1 and TRBJ1-5; no clear D. V was pared by 1 base and J by 8 bases, with 12 bases between. This CDR3 is built from 14 residues. Per germline, CDR1 MGHRA and CDR2 YSYEKL. CDR3 sequence: CASSQGEGGEPQHF. The DNA of the CDR3 is TGCGCCAGCAGCCAAGGGGAGGGTGGCGAGCCCCAGCATTTT.